This T cell receptor beta chain came from a study of blood T cells in healthy people across ages. Study background: Through template switching, about one barcoded beta molecule was captured per two T cells, as measured in model experiments. Study-wide results and caveats: Naive and antigen-experienced cells could not be conclusively compared, given unsorted PBMCs.

Alongside a J-beta primer mix, a sample-barcoded 5' primer served in a second PCR lasting roughly 6 to 11 cycles. TCRdb reprocessed the 5' RACE reads with MiXCR, giving one entry per CDR3 protein. The sample consists of some 930,000 distinct CDR3 sequences, around 29% of them appearing once. Germline values: CDR1 KGHSH, CDR2 LQKENI. Trimming at V came to 4 bases and at J to 3 bases, leaving 4 bases not matched to a gene. CDR3 length: 16 amino acids. Regarding this clonotype: The antigen remains undetermined.

Peripheral blood samples of roughly 9.9 milliliters were drawn from each donor. These data were also reused for a study on T cells of mothers and their children. That report notes: Using around 1.4 ug per 15 ul, all extracted RNA underwent cDNA synthesis.

This chain connects TRBV18 to TRBJ1-5, with 12 bases matching TRBD1. This sequence was found in a woman aged 40 to 50 in good health. The specimen was blood. The CDR3 nucleotides are TGTGCCAGCTCACGGGGGACAGGGGGCATCAATCAGCCCCAGCATTTT. Amino acid sequence: CASSRGTGGINQPQHF.